This T cell receptor beta chain is from a study of T cell responses to AZD1222 COVID-19 vaccine. Using immunoSEQ multiplex PCR, the repertoire was profiled, and TCRdb retains in-frame clones only, with some absent. This sample has approximately 100,000 clones, with about 86% found just once. Deletions cut 10 bases from V and 2 bases from J, with 12 bases between. The CDR3 covers 13 residues. Germline V gene sequence: CDR1 LNHDA, CDR2 SQIVND (reference sequence). The source is an adult in good health. The rearrangement joins TRBV19 to TRBJ2-1; no clear D. The sequences come from peripheral blood, collected on day 0 of AZD1222 vaccination. Here the CDR3 DNA reads TGTGCCACCAGACCAAGGGCCTACAATGAGCAGTTCTTC. Its translation: CATRPRAYNEQFF.